The clone carrying this T cell receptor beta chain occurred many times. Antigen specificity is unknown. The sample's time point: newly diagnosed GD, antithyroid drugs for less than 3 months. PBMC-extracted RNA yielded the TCR library. EDTA tubes were used for drawing 8 to 9 milliliters of peripheral blood. The data belong to a study of regulatory T cells in long-lasting Graves disease. About the study: Less than 3 months of antithyroid drugs had been taken by newly diagnosed Graves' patients.

To make TCR beta libraries, researchers used iRepertoire HTBI primers and Arm-PCR of CDR3 regions. MiXCR, applied by TCRdb to the multiplex PCR reads, yields one record per CDR3 protein. The sample records 510,000 or so distinct CDR3 sequences, approximately 12% being singletons. General study results and limits: Patients with persistent disease showed a bias toward TRBV28, TRBJ1-2 and TRBJ2-5.

CDR1 and CDR2 (germline): MNHNS, SASEGT. With 1 base removed from V and 5 bases from J, the gap between germline ends came to 11 bases. The CDR3 covers 14 residues. These same records also appear under a second study, on T cells in Graves' hyperthyroidism and ophthalmopathy.

The sequenced sample was peripheral blood mononuclear cells (PBMCs), obtained at new diagnosis, from a patient treated with antithyroid drugs. The receptor comes from a woman aged 30 to 39 with Graves disease. This chain joins TRBV6-1 and TRBJ2-5, with D perhaps matching TRBD2 (5 bases). The CDR3 DNA reads as TGTGCCAGCAGTGAAGGGAACGGCGGGGAGACCCAGTACTTC. Its protein product is CASSEGNGGETQYF.